The rows below give T cell receptor beta chains drawn from one sample of a study. TCRdb re-called the 5' RACE reads with MiXCR, one entry per CDR3 protein. The repertoire holds around 55,000 distinct CDR3 sequences, with around 20% as singletons. The sequencing sample was made of tumor-infiltrating Tregs sorted from the breast tumor. The origin of the receptors is a female donor with breast cancer. Each CDR3 is given with its conserved first and last residue.

J gene	V gene	CDR3 protein
TRBJ2-1	TRBV7-7	CASSRDRGNEQFF
TRBJ2-1	TRBV20-1	CSAPKTSGRSNEQFF
TRBJ1-3	TRBV5-5	CASSLSRSSGNTIYF
TRBJ2-1	TRBV4-1	CASRAPPREASFDEQFF
TRBJ1-5	TRBV10-3	CAISVKSDQPQHF
TRBJ1-3	TRBV7-9	CASSSGPRGNTIYF
TRBJ1-1	TRBV25-1	CASSEPGGFTEAFF
TRBJ1-5	TRBV20-1	CSASYPRGNQPQHF
TRBJ2-3	TRBV7-3	CASSLISGASGRQGDTQYF
TRBJ1-5	TRBV5-6	CASSLYGGSNQPQHF
TRBJ1-5	TRBV7-3	CASSLTSTGGRAYSNQPQHF
TRBJ1-4	TRBV5-1	CASSLWQGEKLFF
TRBJ2-3	TRBV10-3	CAISDWGNTHPDTQYF
TRBJ2-3	TRBV20-1	CSASGLAGEGLGTQYF
TRBJ2-1	TRBV5-1	CASSLGLAAEQFF
TRBJ1-1	TRBV10-3	CAISESGDRDTEAFF
TRBJ2-4	TRBV28	CASSEGPVTHF
TRBJ2-7	TRBV7-6	CASSLQRAGITDEQYF
TRBJ1-2	TRBV18	CASSPPVNRGYGYTF
TRBJ1-2	TRBV4-1	CASSRDPTGTGANYGYTF
TRBJ2-5	TRBV20-1	CSAPRGWGERTDQETQYF
TRBJ1-6	TRBV7-2	CASSLAGFGSPLHF
TRBJ1-2	TRBV4-1	CASSPQTPEAGGYTF
TRBJ2-1	TRBV28	CASSLAEANPNEQFF
TRBJ1-4	TRBV12-3/TRBV12-4	CASSKGQSNEKLFF
TRBJ1-4	TRBV5-1	CASSDKGGRQFF
TRBJ1-5	TRBV6-1	CASSEARGAYSNQPQHF
TRBJ1-6	TRBV5-1	CASSLDTVDSPLHF
TRBJ2-1	TRBV2	CASSRLPAGTSVNEQFF
TRBJ2-7	TRBV7-9	CASNKLSHYEQYF
TRBJ1-1	TRBV5-1	CASLRDDLNTEAFF
TRBJ1-5	TRBV2	CASSEISNQPQHF
TRBJ1-1	TRBV7-8	CASSTTGRTEAFF
TRBJ2-1	TRBV5-1	CASSLSGTPYNEQFF
TRBJ2-2	TRBV7-9	CASTSGRADTGELFF
TRBJ1-2	TRBV4-2	CASSQDAGRNVYGYTF